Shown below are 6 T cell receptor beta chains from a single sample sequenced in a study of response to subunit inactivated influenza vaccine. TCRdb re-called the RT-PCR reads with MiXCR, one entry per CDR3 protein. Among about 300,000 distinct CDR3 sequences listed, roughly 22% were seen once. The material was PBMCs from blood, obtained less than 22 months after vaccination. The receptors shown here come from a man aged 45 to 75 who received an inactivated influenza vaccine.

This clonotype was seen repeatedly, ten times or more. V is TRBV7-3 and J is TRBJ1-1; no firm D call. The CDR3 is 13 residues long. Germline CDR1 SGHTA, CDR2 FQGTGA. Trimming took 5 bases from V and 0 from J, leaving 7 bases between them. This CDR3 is CASSRTMNTEAFF. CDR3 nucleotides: TGTGCCAGCAGCCGGACCATGAACACTGAAGCTTTCTTT.

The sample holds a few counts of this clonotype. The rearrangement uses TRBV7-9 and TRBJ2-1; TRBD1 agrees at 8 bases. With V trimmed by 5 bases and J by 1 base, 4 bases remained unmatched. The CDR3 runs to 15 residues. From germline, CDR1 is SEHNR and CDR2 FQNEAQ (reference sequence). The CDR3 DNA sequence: TGTGCCAGCAGCAGACAGGGGAGATCCTACAATGAGCAGTTCTTC. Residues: CASSRQGRSYNEQFF.

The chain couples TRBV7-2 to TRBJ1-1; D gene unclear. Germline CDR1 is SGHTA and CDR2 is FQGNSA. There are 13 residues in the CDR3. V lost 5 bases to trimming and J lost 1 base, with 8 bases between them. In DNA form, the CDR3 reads TGTGCCAGCAGCGCGCCAGGGAACACTGAAGCTTTCTTT. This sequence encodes CASSAPGNTEAFF.

The CDR3 is CASSLTSGGLGTQYF. The CDR3 nucleotides read TGTGCCAGCAGTCTCACTAGCGGGGGGCTTGGGACCCAGTACTTC. This chain links TRBV28 with TRBJ2-5; TRBD2 matches at 12 bases. Per germline, CDR1 MDHEN and CDR2 SYDVKM. The CDR3 length is 15 residues. J lost 7 bases, V lost 5 bases, and 8 bases had no gene match. The full variable domain, in which reference TRBV28 and TRBJ2-5 provide the parts outside the CDR3, is DVKVTQSSRYLVKRTGEKVFLECVQDMDHENMFWYRQDPGLGLRLIYFSYDVKMKEKGDIPEGYSVSREKKERFSLILESASTNQTSMYLCASSLTSGGLGTQYFGPGTRLLVL.

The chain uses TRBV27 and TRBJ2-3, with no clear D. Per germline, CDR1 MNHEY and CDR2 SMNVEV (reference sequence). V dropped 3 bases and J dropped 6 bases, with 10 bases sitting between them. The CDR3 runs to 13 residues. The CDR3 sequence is CASSLQKGDTQYF. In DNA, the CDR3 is TGTGCCAGCAGTTTGCAAAAAGGGGATACGCAGTATTTT.

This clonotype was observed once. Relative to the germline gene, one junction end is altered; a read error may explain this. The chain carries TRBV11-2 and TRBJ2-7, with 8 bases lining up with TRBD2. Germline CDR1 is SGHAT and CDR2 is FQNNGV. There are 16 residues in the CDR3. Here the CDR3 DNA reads TGTGCCAGCAGCCAAAGGAGCGGGGGTAGCTCCTACGAACAGTACTTC. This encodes CASSQRSGGSSYEQYF.